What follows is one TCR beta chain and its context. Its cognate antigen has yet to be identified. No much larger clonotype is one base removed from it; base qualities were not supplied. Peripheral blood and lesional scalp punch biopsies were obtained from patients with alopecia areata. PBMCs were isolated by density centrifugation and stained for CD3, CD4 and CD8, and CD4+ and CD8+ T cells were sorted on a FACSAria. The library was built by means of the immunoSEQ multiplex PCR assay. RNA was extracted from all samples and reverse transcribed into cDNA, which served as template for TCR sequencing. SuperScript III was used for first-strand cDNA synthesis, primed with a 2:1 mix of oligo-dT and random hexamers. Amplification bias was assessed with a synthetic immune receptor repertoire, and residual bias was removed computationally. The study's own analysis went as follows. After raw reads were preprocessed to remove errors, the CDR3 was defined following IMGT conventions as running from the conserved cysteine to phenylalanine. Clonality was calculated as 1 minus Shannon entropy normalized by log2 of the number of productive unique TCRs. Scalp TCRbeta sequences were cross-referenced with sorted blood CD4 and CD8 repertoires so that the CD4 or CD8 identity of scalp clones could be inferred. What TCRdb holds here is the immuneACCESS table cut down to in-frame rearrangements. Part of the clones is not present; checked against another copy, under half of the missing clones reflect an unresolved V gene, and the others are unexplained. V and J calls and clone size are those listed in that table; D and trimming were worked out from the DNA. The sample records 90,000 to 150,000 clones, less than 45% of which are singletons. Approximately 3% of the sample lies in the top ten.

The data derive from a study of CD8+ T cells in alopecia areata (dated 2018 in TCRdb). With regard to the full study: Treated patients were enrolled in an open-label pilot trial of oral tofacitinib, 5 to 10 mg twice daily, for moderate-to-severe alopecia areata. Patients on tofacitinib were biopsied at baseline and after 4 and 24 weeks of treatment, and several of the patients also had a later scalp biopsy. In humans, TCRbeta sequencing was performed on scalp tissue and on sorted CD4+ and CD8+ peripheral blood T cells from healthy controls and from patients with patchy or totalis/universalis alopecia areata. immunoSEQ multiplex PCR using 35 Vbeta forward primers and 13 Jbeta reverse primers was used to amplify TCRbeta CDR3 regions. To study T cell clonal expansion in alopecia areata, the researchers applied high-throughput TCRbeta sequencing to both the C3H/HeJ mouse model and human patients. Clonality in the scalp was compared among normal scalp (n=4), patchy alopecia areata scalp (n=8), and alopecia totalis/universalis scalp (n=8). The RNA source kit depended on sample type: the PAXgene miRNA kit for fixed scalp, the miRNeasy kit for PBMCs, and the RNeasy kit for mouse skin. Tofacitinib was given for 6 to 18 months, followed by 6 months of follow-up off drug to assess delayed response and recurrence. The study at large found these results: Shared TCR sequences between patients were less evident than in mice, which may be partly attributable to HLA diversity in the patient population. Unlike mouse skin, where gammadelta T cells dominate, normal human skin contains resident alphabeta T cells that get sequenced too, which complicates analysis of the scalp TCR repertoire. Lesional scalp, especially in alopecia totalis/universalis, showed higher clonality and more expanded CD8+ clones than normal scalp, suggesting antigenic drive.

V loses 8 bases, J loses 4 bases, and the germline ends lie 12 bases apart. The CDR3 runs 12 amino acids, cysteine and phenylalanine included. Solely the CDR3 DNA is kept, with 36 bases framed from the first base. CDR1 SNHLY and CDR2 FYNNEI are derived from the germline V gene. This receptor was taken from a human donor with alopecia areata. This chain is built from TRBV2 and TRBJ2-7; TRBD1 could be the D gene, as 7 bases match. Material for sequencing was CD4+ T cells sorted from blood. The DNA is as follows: TGTGCCAGCGTACAGGGGAGGTACGAGCAGTACTTC. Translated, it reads CASVQGRYEQYF.